This T cell receptor (beta chain) was sequenced in a study of blood T cell repertoires in COVID-19. The CDR3 length is 16 residues. Per the germline V gene, CDR1 is SQVTM and CDR2 is ANQGSEA. Trimming cost V 6 bases and J 7 bases; bases outside gene matches: 11. This table comes from immunoSEQ multiplex PCR, and its TCRdb copy is limited to in-frame clones, with some not included. Of 230,000 or so clones listed, about 87% are singletons. The chain carries TRBV29-1 and TRBJ2-4, with 14 bases identical to TRBD2. The specimen sequenced was PBMCs or T cells enriched from blood (not recorded which). The receptor was isolated from a woman between 40 and 55 years old with acute COVID-19. The CDR3 DNA is TGCAGCGTCGAGGGACTAGCGGGAGAGTTCGGGAACATTCAGTACTTC. Translation: CSVEGLAGEFGNIQYF.